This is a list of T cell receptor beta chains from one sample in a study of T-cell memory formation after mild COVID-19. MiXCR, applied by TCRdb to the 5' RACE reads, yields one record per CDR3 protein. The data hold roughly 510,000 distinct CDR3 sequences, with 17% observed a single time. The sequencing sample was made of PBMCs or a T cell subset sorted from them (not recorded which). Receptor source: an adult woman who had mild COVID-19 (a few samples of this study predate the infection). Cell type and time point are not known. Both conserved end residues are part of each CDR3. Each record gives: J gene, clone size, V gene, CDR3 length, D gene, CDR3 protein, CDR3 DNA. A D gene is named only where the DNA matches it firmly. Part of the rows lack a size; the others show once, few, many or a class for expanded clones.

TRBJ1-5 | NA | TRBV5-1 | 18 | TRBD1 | CASSLGPGTDYSNQPQHF | TGCGCCAGCAGCTTGGGCCCTGGGACAGACTATAGCAATCAGCCCCAGCATTTT
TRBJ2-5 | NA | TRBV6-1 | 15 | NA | CASSQQGGHQETQYF | TGTGCCAGCAGTCAACAAGGAGGGCACCAAGAGACCCAGTACTTC
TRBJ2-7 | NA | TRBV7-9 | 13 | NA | CASSRPQGYEQYF | TGTGCCAGCAGCCGTCCGCAAGGTTACGAGCAGTACTTC
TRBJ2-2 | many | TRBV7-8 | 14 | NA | CATDRGLATGELFF | TGTGCCACCGACCGGGGGCTAGCGACCGGGGAGCTGTTTTTT
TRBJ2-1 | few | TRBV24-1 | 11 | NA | CATSDLTEQFF | TGTGCCACCAGTGATTTGACAGAGCAGTTCTTC
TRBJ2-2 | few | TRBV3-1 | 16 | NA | CASSQGIYQNTGELFF | TGTGCCAGCAGCCAAGGGATCTACCAGAACACCGGGGAGCTGTTTTTT
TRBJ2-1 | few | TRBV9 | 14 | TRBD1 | CASSPGQGIRKQFF | TGTGCCAGCAGCCCGGGACAGGGGATAAGAAAGCAGTTCTTC
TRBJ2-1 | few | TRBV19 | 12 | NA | CASSGYGYEQFF | TGTGCCAGTAGCGGATATGGGTATGAGCAGTTCTTC
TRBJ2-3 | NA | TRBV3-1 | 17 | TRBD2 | CASSPLTSGGARDTQYF | TGTGCCAGCAGCCCACTGACTAGCGGGGGGGCTCGGGATACGCAGTATTTT
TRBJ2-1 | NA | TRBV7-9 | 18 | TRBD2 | CASSSGLAGGAKDNEQFF | TGTGCCAGCAGCTCGGGACTAGCGGGGGGCGCTAAGGACAATGAGCAGTTCTTC
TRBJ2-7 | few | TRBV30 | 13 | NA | CAWKGAGIYEQYF | TGTGCCTGGAAGGGCGCAGGGATCTACGAGCAGTACTTC
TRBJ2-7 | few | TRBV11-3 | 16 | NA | CASSRLTDSSSYEQYF | TGTGCCAGCAGCCGCCTGACAGATTCAAGCTCCTACGAGCAGTACTTC
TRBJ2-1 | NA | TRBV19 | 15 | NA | CASSILWGAYNEQFF | TGTGCCAGTTCCATTTTGTGGGGGGCATACAATGAGCAGTTCTTC
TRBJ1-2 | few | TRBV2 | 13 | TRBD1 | CASSSQGSYGYTF | TGTGCCAGCAGTTCACAGGGGAGCTATGGCTACACCTTC
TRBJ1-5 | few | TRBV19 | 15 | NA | CASSRVPYGNQPQHF | TGTGCCTCCTCTCGTGTCCCATATGGCAATCAGCCCCAGCATTTT
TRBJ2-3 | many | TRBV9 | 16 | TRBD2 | CASSVSVSGNTDTQYF | TGTGCCAGCAGCGTAAGCGTCAGCGGGAACACAGATACGCAGTATTTT
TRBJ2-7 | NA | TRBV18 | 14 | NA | CASSPIPGGYEQYF | TGTGCCAGCTCACCCATCCCGGGCGGCTACGAGCAGTACTTC
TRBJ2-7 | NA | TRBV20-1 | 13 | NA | CSARDRHSYEQYF | TGCAGTGCTAGAGACCGACACTCCTACGAGCAGTACTTC
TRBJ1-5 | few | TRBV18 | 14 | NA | CASSPSSRNQPQHF | TGTGCCAGCTCACCTAGCAGTAGAAATCAGCCCCAGCATTTT
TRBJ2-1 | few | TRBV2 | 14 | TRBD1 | CATTGGAFFNEQFF | TGTGCCACGACAGGGGGCGCGTTCTTCAATGAGCAGTTCTTC
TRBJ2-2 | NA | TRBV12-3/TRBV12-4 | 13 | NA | CASRPPGAGELFF | TGTGCCAGCAGGCCCCCTGGGGCCGGGGAGCTGTTTTTT
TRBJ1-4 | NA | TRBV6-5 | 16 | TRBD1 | CASGRDRGLKSEKLFF | TGTGCCAGCGGCCGGGACAGGGGGCTGAAGTCTGAAAAACTGTTTTTT
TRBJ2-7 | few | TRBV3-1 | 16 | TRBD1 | CASSPVLGQGVYEQYF | TGTGCCAGCAGCCCAGTTCTCGGACAGGGAGTCTACGAGCAGTACTTC
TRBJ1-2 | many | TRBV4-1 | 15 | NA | CASSQVVDGNYGYTF | TGCGCCAGCAGCCAAGTAGTCGATGGGAACTATGGCTACACCTTC
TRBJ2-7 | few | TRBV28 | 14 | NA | CASTPVGLPYEQYF | TGTGCCAGCACCCCTGTCGGACTTCCCTACGAGCAGTACTTC
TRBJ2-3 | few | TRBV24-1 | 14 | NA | CATAPGESTDTQYF | TGTGCCACCGCACCCGGGGAATCCACAGATACGCAGTATTTT
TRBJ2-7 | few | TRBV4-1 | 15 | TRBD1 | CASSQYGTGIYEQYF | TGCGCCAGCAGTCAGTACGGGACAGGTATCTACGAGCAGTACTTC
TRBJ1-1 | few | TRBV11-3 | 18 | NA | CASSSNKDRTSLNTEAFF | TGTGCCAGCAGCTCGAACAAAGACAGGACTTCCTTGAACACTGAAGCTTTCTTT
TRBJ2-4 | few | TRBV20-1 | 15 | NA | CSARDRASSKNIQYF | TGCAGTGCTAGAGACAGGGCTTCATCCAAAAACATTCAGTACTTC
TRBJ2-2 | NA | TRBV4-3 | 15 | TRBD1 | CASSQATGQPGELFF | TGCGCCAGCAGCCAAGCAACGGGACAGCCCGGGGAGCTGTTTTTT
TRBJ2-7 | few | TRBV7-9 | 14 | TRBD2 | CASSLGVAGVEQYF | TGTGCCAGCAGCTTGGGGGTAGCGGGAGTCGAGCAGTACTTC
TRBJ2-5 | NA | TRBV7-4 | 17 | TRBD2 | CASSLGLLAGIQETQYF | TGTGCCAGCAGCTTAGGGCTCCTAGCGGGGATCCAAGAGACCCAGTACTTC
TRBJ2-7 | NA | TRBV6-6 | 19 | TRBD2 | CASSYVGPGLAGGGYEQYF | TGTGCCAGCAGTTACGTTGGGCCGGGACTAGCGGGAGGAGGCTACGAGCAGTACTTC
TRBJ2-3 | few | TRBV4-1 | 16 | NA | CASSRPGRQGTDTQYF | TGCGCCAGCAGCCGACCAGGCCGACAGGGCACAGATACGCAGTATTTT
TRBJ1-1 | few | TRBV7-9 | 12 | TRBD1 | CASSLATGEAFF | TGTGCCAGCAGCTTAGCGACAGGGGAAGCTTTCTTT
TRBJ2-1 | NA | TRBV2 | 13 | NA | CASDPFSYNEQFF | TGTGCCAGCGACCCCTTCTCCTACAATGAGCAGTTCTTC
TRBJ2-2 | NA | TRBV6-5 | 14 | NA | CASSERGVDGELFF | TGTGCCAGCAGTGAAAGAGGGGTTGACGGGGAGCTGTTTTTT
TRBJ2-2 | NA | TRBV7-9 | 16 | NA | CASSLSRLVHTGELFF | TGTGCCAGCAGCTTATCCCGACTCGTGCACACCGGGGAGCTGTTTTTT
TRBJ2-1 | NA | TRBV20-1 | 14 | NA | CSARDQTGRGEQFF | TGCAGTGCTAGAGATCAAACAGGGCGAGGTGAGCAGTTCTTC
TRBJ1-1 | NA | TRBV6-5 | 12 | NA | CASHLGNTEAFF | TGTGCCAGCCACTTGGGGAACACTGAAGCTTTCTTT
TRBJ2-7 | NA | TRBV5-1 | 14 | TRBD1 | CASSRDGQGYEQYF | TGCGCCAGCAGCCGAGACGGACAGGGCTACGAGCAGTACTTC
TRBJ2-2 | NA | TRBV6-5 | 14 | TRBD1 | CASGHRGNTGELFF | TGTGCCAGCGGTCACAGGGGGAACACCGGGGAGCTGTTTTTT
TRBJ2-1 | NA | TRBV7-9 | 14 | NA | CASSLDQVYNEQFF | TGTGCCAGCAGCTTAGATCAGGTATACAATGAGCAGTTCTTC
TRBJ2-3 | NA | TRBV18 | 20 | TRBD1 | CASSPPTGQGGGASTDTQYF | TGTGCCAGCTCACCCCCGACGGGACAGGGAGGGGGAGCGAGCACAGATACGCAGTATTTT
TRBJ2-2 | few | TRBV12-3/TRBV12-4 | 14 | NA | CASSLDFYTGELFF | TGTGCCAGCAGTTTAGATTTTTACACCGGGGAGCTGTTTTTT
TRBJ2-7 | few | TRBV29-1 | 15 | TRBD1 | CSVEFPGQGIYEQYF | TGCAGCGTTGAATTCCCGGGACAGGGGATCTACGAGCAGTACTTC
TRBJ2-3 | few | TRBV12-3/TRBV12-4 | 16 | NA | CASSVGLGESTDTQYF | TGTGCCAGCAGTGTCGGTCTGGGGGAGAGCACAGATACGCAGTATTTT
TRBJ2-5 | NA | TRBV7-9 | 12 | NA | CASSLGTAGKSF | TGTGCCAGCAGCTTAGGTACGGCAGGGAAGAGCTTC
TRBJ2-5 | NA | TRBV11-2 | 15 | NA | CASSLSDGIQETQYF | TGTGCCAGCAGCTTATCGGACGGGATCCAAGAGACCCAGTACTTC
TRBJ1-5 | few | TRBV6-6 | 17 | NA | CASSYSSRRGEEQPQHF | TGTGCCAGCAGTTACTCGAGCCGCAGGGGCGAGGAACAGCCCCAGCATTTT
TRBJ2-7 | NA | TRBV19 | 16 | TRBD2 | CASSSRLALSSYEQYF | TGTGCCAGTAGTAGCAGACTAGCACTATCCTCCTACGAGCAGTACTTC
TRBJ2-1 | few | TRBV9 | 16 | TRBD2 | CASSVWASGLYNEQFF | TGTGCCAGCAGCGTCTGGGCTAGCGGGTTATACAATGAGCAGTTCTTC
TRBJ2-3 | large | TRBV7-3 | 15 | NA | CASSLTGSHTDTQYF | TGTGCCAGCAGCTTAACGGGTAGCCACACAGATACGCAGTATTTT
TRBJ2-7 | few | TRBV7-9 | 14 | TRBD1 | CASSEYRGSYEQYF | TGTGCCAGCAGCGAATACAGGGGATCCTACGAGCAGTACTTC
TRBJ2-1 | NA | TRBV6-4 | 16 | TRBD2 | CASSDSKASGSNEQFF | TGTGCCAGCAGTGACAGTAAAGCTAGCGGGAGCAATGAGCAGTTCTTC
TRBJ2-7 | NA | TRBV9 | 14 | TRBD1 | CASSATDRGYEQYF | TGTGCCAGCAGCGCGACGGACAGGGGTTACGAGCAGTACTTC
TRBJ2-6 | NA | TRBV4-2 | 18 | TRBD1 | CASSPHPQGARGANVLTF | TGTGCCAGCAGCCCACACCCGCAGGGGGCGAGAGGGGCCAACGTCCTGACTTTC
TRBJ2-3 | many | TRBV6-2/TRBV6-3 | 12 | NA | CASSLGTAPQYF | TGTGCCAGCAGCCTCGGGACGGCGCCCCAGTATTTT
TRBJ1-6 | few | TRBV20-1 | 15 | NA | CSAFEPGLTVSPLHF | TGCAGTGCTTTCGAACCGGGTCTAACGGTTTCACCCCTCCACTTT
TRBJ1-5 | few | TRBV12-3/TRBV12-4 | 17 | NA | CASSLTGDRGGDQPQHF | TGTGCCAGCAGTTTAACTGGTGATAGGGGAGGGGATCAGCCCCAGCATTTT